This T cell receptor (beta chain) was found in a study of T cell repertoires in cytomegalovirus infection. Background on the study: The authors relied on CMV epitopes, both recently identified HLA-C-restricted and well-studied HLA-B-restricted. An indication of both CMV infection and matching HLA type came from public TCR beta signatures.

Study findings and constraints: Dominant in the ex vivo response were TCR beta clonotypes restricted by HLA-C and specific for CMV. Carriage of CMV together with the relevant HLA was identifiable through cumulative public TCR beta family frequency.

Regarding this clonotype: The target antigen is unknown.

This CDR3 has 13 residues. Germline V lookup: CDR1 SGHVS, CDR2 FNYEAQ. V was cut by 11 bases and J by 7 bases, with 18 bases left in between. A single record per CDR3 protein comes from TCRdb applying MiXCR to the reads. The table lists a few hundred thousand distinct CDR3 sequences, just under 40% of them singletons. The clonotype originates from a human donor in good health (CMV status not recorded). Some clones in this sample may be carry-over from other donors' samples. This sample comprised cultured PBMCs, obtained from culture after CMV antigen stimulation. V and J are TRBV7-6 and TRBJ2-1, with D perhaps matching TRBD2 (6 bases). The CDR3 sequence: CASSGLGGNEQFF. The CDR3 nucleotides read TGTGCCTCCTCCGGGCTTGGGGGGAATGAGCAGTTCTTC.